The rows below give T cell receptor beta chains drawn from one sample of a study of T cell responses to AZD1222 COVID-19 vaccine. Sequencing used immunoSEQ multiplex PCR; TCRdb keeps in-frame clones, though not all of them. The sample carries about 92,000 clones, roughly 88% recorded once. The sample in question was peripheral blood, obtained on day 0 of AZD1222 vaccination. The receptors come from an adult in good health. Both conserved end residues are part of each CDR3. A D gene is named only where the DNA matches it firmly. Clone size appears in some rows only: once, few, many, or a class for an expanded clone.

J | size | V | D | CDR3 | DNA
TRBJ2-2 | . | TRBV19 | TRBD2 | CASSTSGGTTGELFF | TGTGCCAGTAGTACTAGCGGGGGGACCACCGGGGAGCTGTTTTTT
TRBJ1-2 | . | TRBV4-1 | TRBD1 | CASSQVWTGGNYGYTF | TGCGCCAGCAGCCAAGTGTGGACAGGGGGAAACTATGGCTACACCTTC
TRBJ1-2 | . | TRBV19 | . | CASRENYGYTF | TGTGCCAGTAGAGAGAACTATGGCTACACCTTC
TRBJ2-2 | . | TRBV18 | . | CASSQNHGSTGELFF | TGTGCCAGCTCACAAAATCACGGGAGCACCGGGGAGCTGTTTTTT
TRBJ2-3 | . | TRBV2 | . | CASWKQPAQGTQYF | TGTGCCAGCTGGAAGCAACCGGCACAGGGTACGCAGTATTTT
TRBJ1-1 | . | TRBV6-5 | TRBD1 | CASRRTGSTEAFF | TGTGCCAGCAGACGGACAGGGAGCACTGAAGCTTTCTTT
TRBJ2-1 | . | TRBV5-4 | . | CASSRGKQGSYGNEQFF | TGTGCCAGCAGCCGGGGGAAACAGGGTAGTTACGGCAATGAGCAGTTCTTC
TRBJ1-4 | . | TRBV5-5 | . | CASSLKVLEKLFF | TGTGCCAGCAGCTTGAAGGTGTTGGAAAAACTGTTTTTT
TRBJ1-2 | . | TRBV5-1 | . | CASSLSQMNGYTF | TGCGCCAGCAGCTTGTCACAGATGAATGGCTACACCTTC
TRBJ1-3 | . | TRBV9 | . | CASSVADIDSGNTIYF | TGTGCCAGCAGCGTTGCGGACATCGACTCTGGAAACACCATATATTTT
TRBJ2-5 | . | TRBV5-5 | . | CASSATGETQYF | TGTGCCAGCAGCGCGACGGGAGAGACCCAGTACTTC
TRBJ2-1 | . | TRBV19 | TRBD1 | CASSPGQGARWSSYNEQFF | TGTGCCAGTAGTCCCGGACAGGGGGCGCGTTGGAGCTCCTACAATGAGCAGTTCTTC
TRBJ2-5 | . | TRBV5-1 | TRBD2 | CASSAITSGGSGKTQYF | TGCGCCAGCAGCGCGATAACTAGCGGGGGCTCAGGGAAGACCCAGTACTTC
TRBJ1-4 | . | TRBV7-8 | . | CASSLLMGDNEKLFF | TGTGCCAGCAGCTTATTAATGGGGGATAATGAAAAACTGTTTTTT
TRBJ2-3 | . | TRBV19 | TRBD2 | CASSAGTSGGLRTDTQYF | TGTGCCAGTAGTGCCGGGACTAGCGGGGGGTTGCGAACGGATACGCAGTATTTT
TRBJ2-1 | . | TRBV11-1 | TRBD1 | CASSQGQGSYNEQFF | TGTGCCAGCAGCCAGGGACAGGGTTCCTACAATGAGCAGTTCTTC
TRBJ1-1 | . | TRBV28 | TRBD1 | CASISGTGSPFF | TGTGCCAGCATCTCCGGGACAGGGTCGCCTTTCTTT
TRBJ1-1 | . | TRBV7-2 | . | CASSLSTGGAVNTEAFF | TGTGCCAGCAGCTTAAGTACCGGGGGGGCGGTGAACACTGAAGCTTTCTTT
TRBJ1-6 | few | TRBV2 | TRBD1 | CASSGGQGYNSPLHF | TGTGCCAGCAGTGGTGGACAGGGATATAATTCACCCCTCCACTTT
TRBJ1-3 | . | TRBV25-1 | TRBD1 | CASTLGTGVNTIYF | TGTGCCAGCACCCTCGGGACAGGGGTAAACACCATATATTTT
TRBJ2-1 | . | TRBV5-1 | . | CASSSRTARNEQFF | TGCGCCAGCAGCTCCCGGACAGCCCGCAATGAGCAGTTCTTC
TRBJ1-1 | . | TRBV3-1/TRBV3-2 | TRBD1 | CASSLRGGQGYLSTEAFF | TGTGCCAGCAGCTTGCGGGGGGGACAGGGGTATTTGAGCACTGAAGCTTTCTTT
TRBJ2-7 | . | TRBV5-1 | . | CASSGGNSGSYEQYF | TGCGCCAGCAGCGGGGGAAATAGTGGGTCCTACGAGCAGTACTTC
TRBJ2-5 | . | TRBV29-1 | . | CSGVGFGDTRETQYF | TGCAGCGGGGTGGGGTTTGGGGACACAAGGGAGACCCAGTACTTC
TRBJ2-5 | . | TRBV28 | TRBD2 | CASSVGTSGPQETQYF | TGTGCCAGCAGTGTTGGGACTAGCGGGCCCCAAGAGACCCAGTACTTC
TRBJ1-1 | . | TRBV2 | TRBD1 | CASNRQGLNTEAFF | TGTGCCAGCAACCGACAGGGTCTAAACACTGAAGCTTTCTTT
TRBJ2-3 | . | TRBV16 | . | CASSQFSVTDTQYF | TGTGCCAGCAGCCAATTCTCAGTCACAGATACGCAGTATTTT
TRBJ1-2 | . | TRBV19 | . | CASSIDHRDKAVYGYTF | TGTGCCAGTAGTATAGATCACAGGGACAAGGCTGTCTATGGCTACACCTTC
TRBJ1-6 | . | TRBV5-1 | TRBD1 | CASSLQGVPSPLHF | TGCGCCAGCAGCCTACAGGGGGTCCCTTCACCCCTCCACTTT
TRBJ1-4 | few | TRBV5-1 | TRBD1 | CASSSDRTNEKLFF | TGCGCCAGCAGCTCGGACAGGACTAATGAAAAACTGTTTTTT
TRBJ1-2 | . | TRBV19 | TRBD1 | CASSTGQGSYGYTF | TGTGCCAGTAGTACCGGACAGGGAAGCTATGGCTACACCTTC
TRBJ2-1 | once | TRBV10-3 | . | CAISESTPRDNEQFF | TGTGCCATCAGTGAGTCGACCCCGAGGGACAATGAGCAGTTCTTC
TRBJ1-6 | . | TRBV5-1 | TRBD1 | CASSGQGARNSPLHF | TGCGCCAGCAGTGGTCAGGGGGCTCGGAATTCACCCCTCCACTTT
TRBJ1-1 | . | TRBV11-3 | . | CASSLAAVGTEAFF | TGTGCCAGCAGCTTAGCGGCAGTTGGCACTGAAGCTTTCTTT
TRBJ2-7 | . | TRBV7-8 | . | CASSLVPSRRGSEQYF | TGTGCCAGCAGCTTAGTCCCCTCCAGGAGAGGGTCCGAGCAGTACTTC
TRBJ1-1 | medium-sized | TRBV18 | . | CASSTGSARGTEAFF | TGTGCCAGCTCCACCGGAAGTGCAAGGGGAACTGAAGCTTTCTTT
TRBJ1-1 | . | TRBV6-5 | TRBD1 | CASSPGGRDTEAFF | TGTGCCAGCAGCCCAGGGGGGAGGGACACTGAAGCTTTCTTT
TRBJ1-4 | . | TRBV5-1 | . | CASSSFSHQNEKLFF | TGCGCCAGCAGCTCATTCTCCCACCAGAATGAAAAACTGTTTTTT
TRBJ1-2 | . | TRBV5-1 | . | CASSQDSGYGYTF | TGCGCCAGCAGCCAAGACAGTGGGTATGGCTACACCTTC
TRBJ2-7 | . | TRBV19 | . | CASSIVRDGPYEQYF | TGTGCCAGTAGTATAGTCCGGGACGGTCCCTACGAGCAGTACTTC
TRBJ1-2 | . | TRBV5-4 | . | CASSIFTGGDLSGRGYTF | TGTGCCAGCAGCATCTTCACGGGGGGAGACCTATCCGGGAGGGGCTACACCTTC
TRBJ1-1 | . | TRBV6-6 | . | CASRETGNTEAFF | TGTGCCAGCAGAGAGACAGGGAACACTGAAGCTTTCTTT